Listed below are T cell receptor beta chains from one sample, sequenced in a study of blood T cells in healthy people across ages. One entry per CDR3 protein results from TCRdb running MiXCR on the 5' RACE reads. This sample has around 650,000 distinct CDR3 sequences, with about 43% found just once. Input material: blood. The receptors were sampled from an elderly man in good health. The CDR3 runs from the conserved cysteine through the conserved F or W. The order of the fields is J gene, V gene, clone size, D gene, CDR3 DNA, CDR3 protein. A D gene is named only where the DNA matches it firmly. Not every row has a clone size; where given, it reads once, few, many or a size class.

TRBJ2-7,TRBV7-2,.,.,TGTGCCAGCAGCTTAAACACCATCTTAAACAATGAGCAGTACTTC,CASSLNTILNNEQYF
TRBJ1-1,TRBV29-1,once,.,TGCAGCGTTGAAGACCCTAAGATTATGAACACTGAAGCTTTCTTT,CSVEDPKIMNTEAFF
TRBJ2-6,TRBV27,.,.,TGTGCCTCGAGGAGGGCTTATGGGACTTCGGGGGCCAACGTCCTGACTTTC,CASRRAYGTSGANVLTF
TRBJ2-3,TRBV10-3,.,TRBD2,TGTGCCATCAGTCAGGGAGGGGGCACAGATACGCAGTATTTT,CAISQGGGTDTQYF
TRBJ2-2,TRBV7-2,many,.,TGTGCCAGCAGCCTTGGAAACACCGGGGAGCTGTTTTTT,CASSLGNTGELFF
TRBJ1-4,TRBV20-1,few,.,TGCAGTGCTAGAGATCCAGGGGAAGTAAAAGATGAAAAACTGTTTTTT,CSARDPGEVKDEKLFF
TRBJ2-3,TRBV6-1,few,.,TGTGCCAGCAGTGCAACAGGACCAGATACGCGGTATTTT,CASSATGPDTRYF
TRBJ2-7,TRBV14,.,TRBD2,TGTACCAGCGGGACTAGATGGCACGAGCAGTACTTC,CTSGTRWHEQYF
TRBJ2-1,TRBV7-9,.,TRBD2,TGTGCCAGCAGCCAGGGAGTAGCGGGAGACCACAATGAGCAGTTCTTC,CASSQGVAGDHNEQFF
TRBJ1-1,TRBV20-1,few,.,TGCAGCGTCCTGGGGGGGTCGATTGCTTTCTTT,CSVLGGSIAFF
TRBJ2-1,TRBV7-8,.,.,TGTGCCAGCAGCTTAGCGCGGACAGCAGACAATGAGCAGTTCTTC,CASSLARTADNEQFF